The rows below give T cell receptor beta chains drawn from one sample of a study of sequential checkpoint blockade in melanoma. The protocol was immunoSEQ multiplex PCR, while the TCRdb copy is restricted to in-frame clones and leaves out a portion. The table lists about 3,800 clones, roughly 24% of them singletons. Source: tumor tissue (inferred from file names), taken from a patient given nivolumab and ipilimumab in sequence. The receptors derive from a human donor with melanoma. The CDR3 runs from the conserved cysteine through the conserved F or W. Fields, in order: D gene, clone size, J gene, V gene, CDR3 protein, CDR3 DNA. The D gene is left open where the match is weak. Size is stated for part of the rows, as once, few or many counts, or as a class when the clone is expanded.

>TRBD2|many|TRBJ2-7|TRBV23-1
CASSQQLAGLYEQYF
TGCGCCAGCAGCCAACAACTAGCGGGGCTTTACGAGCAGTACTTC
>TRBD2|.|TRBJ2-1|TRBV5-1
CASSLESGSSYNEQFF
TGCGCCAGCAGCTTGGAAAGCGGGAGCTCCTACAATGAGCAGTTCTTC
>.|medium-sized|TRBJ2-4|TRBV11-3
CASSLQPEVRAKNIQYF
TGTGCCAGCAGCTTGCAACCGGAAGTGCGGGCCAAAAACATTCAGTACTTC
>.|.|TRBJ1-1|TRBV18
CASSPVVSFWSTEAFF
TGTGCCAGCTCACCAGTAGTCTCATTCTGGAGCACTGAAGCTTTCTTT
>.|many|TRBJ1-1|TRBV11-3
CASSQGGEGQGKAFF
TGTGCCAGCAGCCAAGGTGGCGAGGGGCAGGGTAAAGCTTTCTTT
>.|many|TRBJ1-1|TRBV11-3
CASSLGYGAANTEAFF
TGTGCCAGCAGCTTAGGTTATGGGGCAGCGAACACTGAAGCTTTCTTT
>.|.|TRBJ1-3|TRBV30
CAWSAQGGGNTIYF
TGTGCCTGGAGTGCCCAGGGTGGTGGAAACACCATATATTTT
>.|many|TRBJ1-5|TRBV11-3
CASSATRGNQPQHF
TGTGCCAGCAGCGCGACCCGTGGGAATCAGCCCCAGCATTTT
>TRBD1|few|TRBJ1-2|TRBV6-8
CATGVSGGDYGYTF
TGTGCCACCGGGGTCTCAGGGGGCGACTATGGCTACACCTTC
>.|.|TRBJ2-1|TRBV4-1
CASSHRDPYNEQFF
TGCGCCAGCAGCCACCGGGATCCTTACAATGAGCAGTTCTTC
>TRBD1|medium-sized|TRBJ2-1|TRBV6-7
CASSYTRDRGGDEQFF
TGTGCCAGCAGTTACACAAGAGACAGGGGAGGCGATGAGCAGTTCTTC
>.|.|TRBJ1-1|TRBV5-1
CASSLDPSNTEAFF
TGCGCCAGCAGCTTGGACCCCTCAAACACTGAAGCTTTCTTT
>.|few|TRBJ2-5|TRBV15
CASSPDWGELETQYF
TGTGCCAGCAGCCCTGACTGGGGGGAACTAGAGACCCAGTACTTC
>.|.|TRBJ2-3|TRBV18
CASSQPRQGTDTQYF
TGTGCCAGCTCACAACCGCGACAGGGCACAGATACGCAGTATTTT
>.|few|TRBJ1-2|TRBV28
CASRPPRRGKDYTF
TGTGCCAGCAGACCCCCCCGGAGGGGAAAAGACTACACCTTC
>.|few|TRBJ2-3|TRBV11-3
CASSLDQTGSDTQYF
TGTGCCAGCAGCTTAGACCAGACTGGGTCAGATACGCAGTATTTT
>.|few|TRBJ2-7|TRBV9
CASSVAGNYEQYF
TGTGCCAGCAGCGTTGCAGGGAACTACGAGCAGTACTTC
>TRBD2|medium-sized|TRBJ2-1|TRBV6-8
CASSYEAGPGDEQFF
TGTGCCAGCAGTTACGAAGCGGGGCCCGGGGATGAGCAGTTCTTC
>.|.|TRBJ1-3|TRBV30
CAWSIGAGNTIYF
TGTGCCTGGAGCATAGGGGCGGGAAACACCATATATTTT
>.|.|TRBJ2-3|TRBV11-3
CASSLTTPADTQYF
TGTGCCAGCAGTCTGACTACCCCCGCAGATACGCAGTATTTT
>TRBD1|medium-sized|TRBJ1-1|TRBV29-1
CSVRARGHTEAFF
TGCAGCGTTAGGGCCAGGGGGCACACTGAAGCTTTCTTT
>.|few|TRBJ2-1|TRBV23-1
CASSDNRDNYNEQFF
TGCGCCAGCAGCGATAACCGGGACAACTACAATGAGCAGTTCTTC
>.|.|TRBJ1-2|TRBV9
CASSPDSGARNYGYTF
TGTGCCAGCAGTCCAGATTCGGGGGCGAGAAACTATGGCTACACCTTC
>TRBD2|few|TRBJ2-2|TRBV28
CASRPTSGSTGELFF
TGTGCCAGCAGACCGACTAGCGGGAGCACCGGGGAGCTGTTTTTT
>TRBD1|many|TRBJ2-2|TRBV11-3
CASSSGTVNTGELFF
TGTGCCAGCAGCTCCGGGACAGTTAACACCGGGGAGCTGTTTTTT
>.|.|TRBJ1-5|TRBV4-1
CASSPRQGNQPQHF
TGCGCCAGCAGCCCCCGACAGGGCAATCAGCCCCAGCATTTT
>.|once|TRBJ2-7|TRBV5-1
CASSYRPGGDEQYF
TGCGCCAGCAGCTACCGGCCCGGCGGGGACGAGCAGTACTTC
>TRBD2|many|TRBJ2-3|TRBV9
CASSVGTSGSIDTQYF
TGTGCCAGCAGCGTGGGGACTAGCGGGAGTATAGATACGCAGTATTTT
>.|.|TRBJ2-2|TRBV19
CASSIYGWDTGELFF
TGTGCCAGTAGTATTTATGGTTGGGACACCGGGGAGCTGTTTTTT
>TRBD1|.|TRBJ2-5|TRBV5-1
CASSLVGQSYQETQYF
TGCGCCAGCAGCTTGGTGGGACAGTCGTACCAAGAGACCCAGTACTTC
>.|.|TRBJ2-1|TRBV11-3
CASSLIPVGGEQFF
TGTGCCAGCAGCTTGATCCCCGTCGGGGGTGAGCAGTTCTTC
>.|.|TRBJ2-5|TRBV30
CAWSPPPGTYQETQYF
TGTGCCTGGTCCCCACCCCCTGGGACATACCAAGAGACCCAGTACTTC
>TRBD1|medium-sized|TRBJ2-7|TRBV9
CASSAQGAYEQYF
TGTGCCAGCAGCGCCCAGGGGGCCTACGAGCAGTACTTC
>.|.|TRBJ2-5|TRBV6-8
CASSHGRGKGLGETQYF
TGTGCCAGCAGTCACGGGCGCGGGAAGGGCTTGGGAGAGACCCAGTACTTC
>.|once|TRBJ1-3|TRBV23-1
CASSPLLGNSGNTIYF
TGCGCCAGCAGTCCCCTCCTCGGGAACTCTGGAAACACCATATATTTT
>.|.|TRBJ2-3|TRBV6-8
CAISGQGDTQYF
TGTGCCATCAGTGGGCAGGGAGATACGCAGTATTTT
>.|large|TRBJ2-4|TRBV19
CASSLGYAKNIQYF
TGTGCCAGTAGTCTAGGTTACGCCAAAAACATTCAGTACTTC
>.|.|TRBJ2-1|TRBV5-1
CASSPVRGEPSNEQFF
TGCGCCAGCAGCCCCGTACGGGGAGAGCCTTCCAATGAGCAGTTCTTC
>.|few|TRBJ2-7|TRBV4-1
CASSQSEIAYEQYF
TGCGCCAGCAGCCAGTCGGAAATCGCCTACGAGCAGTACTTC
>.|few|TRBJ1-2|TRBV6-8
CASSRQRYGYTF
TGTGCCAGCAGCCGTCAGCGATATGGCTACACCTTC
>.|medium-sized|TRBJ2-3|TRBV30
CAWRSSIFRSSPDTQYF
TGTGCCTGGAGAAGTAGTATCTTTAGGTCTTCCCCAGATACGCAGTATTTT
>.|few|TRBJ2-1|TRBV23-1
CASSHPPLREQFF
TGCGCCAGCAGCCATCCGCCTCTTCGGGAACAGTTCTTC
>.|few|TRBJ1-3|TRBV18
CATQDRGSSLPLNTIYF
TGTGCCACTCAAGACCGGGGCTCGAGTTTACCTCTAAACACCATATATTTT
>TRBD2|many|TRBJ2-1|TRBV11-3
CASSLGGAGLADEQFF
TGTGCCAGCAGCTTAGGCGGGGCCGGACTAGCCGATGAGCAGTTCTTC
>TRBD2|.|TRBJ2-3|TRBV29-1
CSAVAGTDTQYF
TGCAGCGCCGTAGCGGGAACAGATACGCAGTATTTT
>.|.|TRBJ2-4|TRBV11-3
CASSLGGDRISSLAKNIQYF
TGTGCCAGCAGCTTAGGCGGGGACAGAATTAGTTCCCTAGCCAAAAACATTCAGTACTTC
>TRBD1|medium-sized|TRBJ2-2|TRBV11-3
CASSLGQGETGELFF
TGTGCCAGCAGCTTAGGACAGGGTGAGACCGGGGAGCTGTTTTTT
>TRBD1|.|TRBJ1-3|TRBV19
CASSIRQGSSGNTIYF
TGTGCCAGTAGTATCCGACAGGGAAGCTCTGGAAACACCATATATTTT
>TRBD1|few|TRBJ1-6|TRBV23-1
CASSQSKTGCNSPLHF
TGCGCCAGCAGTCAATCGAAGACAGGGTGTAATTCACCCCTCCACTTT
>.|.|TRBJ1-3|TRBV19
CASSSGLLGGNTIYF
TGTGCCAGTAGTTCGGGACTACTTGGTGGAAACACCATATATTTT
>TRBD2|few|TRBJ2-5|TRBV19
CASSRGVGETQYF
TGTGCCAGTAGTCGGGGGGTCGGGGAGACCCAGTACTTC
>.|once|TRBJ1-1|TRBV19
CASSTLGTHSFF
TGTGCCAGTAGTACACTCGGGACGCATTCTTTCTTT
>.|.|TRBJ1-1|TRBV5-1
CASSLRGGWAEAFF
TGCGCCAGCAGCTTGAGGGGGGGCTGGGCTGAAGCTTTCTTT
>.|.|TRBJ2-3|TRBV11-3
CASSLNPGVVTDTQYF
TGTGCCAGCAGCCTCAACCCAGGGGTGGTCACAGATACGCAGTATTTT
>.|few|TRBJ2-1|TRBV6-8
CASNPSLGSGKLSSYNEQFF
TGTGCCAGCAATCCCAGTCTCGGTTCGGGCAAACTGAGCTCCTACAATGAGCAGTTCTTC